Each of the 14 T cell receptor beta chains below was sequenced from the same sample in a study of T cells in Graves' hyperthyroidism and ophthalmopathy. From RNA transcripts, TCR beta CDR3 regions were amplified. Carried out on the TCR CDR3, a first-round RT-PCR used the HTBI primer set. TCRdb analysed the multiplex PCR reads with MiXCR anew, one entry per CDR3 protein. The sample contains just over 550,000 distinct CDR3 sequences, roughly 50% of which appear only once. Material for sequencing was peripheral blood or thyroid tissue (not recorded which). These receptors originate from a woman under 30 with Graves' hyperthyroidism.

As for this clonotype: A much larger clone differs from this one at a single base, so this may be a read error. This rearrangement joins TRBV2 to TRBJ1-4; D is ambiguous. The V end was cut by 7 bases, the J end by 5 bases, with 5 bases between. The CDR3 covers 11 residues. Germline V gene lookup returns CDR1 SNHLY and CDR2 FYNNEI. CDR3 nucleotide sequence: TGTGCCAGCACCTGGAATGAAAAACTGTTTTTT. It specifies CASTWNEKLFF.

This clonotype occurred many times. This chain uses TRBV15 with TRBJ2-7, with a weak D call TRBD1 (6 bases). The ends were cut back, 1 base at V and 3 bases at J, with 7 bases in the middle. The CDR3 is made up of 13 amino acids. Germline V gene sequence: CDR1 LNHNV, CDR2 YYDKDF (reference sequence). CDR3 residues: CATSRGRGYEQYF. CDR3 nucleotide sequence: TGTGCCACCAGCAGAGGCAGGGGCTACGAGCAGTACTTC.

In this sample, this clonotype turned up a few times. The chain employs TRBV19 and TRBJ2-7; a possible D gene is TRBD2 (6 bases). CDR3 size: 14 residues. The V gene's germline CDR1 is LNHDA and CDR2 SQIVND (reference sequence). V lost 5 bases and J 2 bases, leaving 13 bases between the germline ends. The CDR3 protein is CASSDRRGAYEQYF. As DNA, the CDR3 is TGTGCCAGTAGTGACCGGCGGGGAGCCTACGAGCAGTACTTC.

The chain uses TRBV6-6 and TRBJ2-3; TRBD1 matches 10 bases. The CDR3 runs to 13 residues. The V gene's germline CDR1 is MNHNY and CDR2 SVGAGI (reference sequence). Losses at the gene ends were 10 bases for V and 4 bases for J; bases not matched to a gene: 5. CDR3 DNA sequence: TGTGCCATAGGACAGGGGGAAGCAGATACGCAGTATTTT. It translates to CAIGQGEADTQYF.

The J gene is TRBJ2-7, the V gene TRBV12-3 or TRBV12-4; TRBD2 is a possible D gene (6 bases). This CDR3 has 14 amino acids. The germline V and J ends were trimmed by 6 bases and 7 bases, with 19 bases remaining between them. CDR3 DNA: TGTGCCAGCAGCCCCTGGGACTTGGGTTCGGAGCAGTACTTC. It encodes CASSPWDLGSEQYF.

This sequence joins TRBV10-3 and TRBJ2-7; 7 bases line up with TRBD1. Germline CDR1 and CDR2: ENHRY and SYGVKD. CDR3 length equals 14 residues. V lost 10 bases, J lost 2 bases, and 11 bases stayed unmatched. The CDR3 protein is CASGWTGYTYEQYF. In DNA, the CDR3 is TGTGCCAGCGGCTGGACAGGATACACCTACGAGCAGTACTTC.

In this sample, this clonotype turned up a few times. CDR3 residues: CASNSGTGGEETQYF. CDR3 nucleotide sequence: TGTGCCAGCAACTCCGGGACAGGCGGTGAAGAGACCCAGTACTTC. The chain has TRBV7-2 and TRBJ2-5; TRBD1 aligns across 8 bases. Germline lookup yields CDR1 SGHTA and CDR2 FQGNSA. V lost 7 bases and J lost 3; bases outside the gene matches: 10. This CDR3 region has 15 residues.

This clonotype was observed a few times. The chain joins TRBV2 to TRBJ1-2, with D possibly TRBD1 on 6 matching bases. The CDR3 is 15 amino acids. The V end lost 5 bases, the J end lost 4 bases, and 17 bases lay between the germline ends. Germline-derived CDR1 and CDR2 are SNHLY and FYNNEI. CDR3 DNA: TGTGCCAGCAGTTTAGCTCGCGGACAGAGCTATGGCTACACCTTC. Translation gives CASSLARGQSYGYTF. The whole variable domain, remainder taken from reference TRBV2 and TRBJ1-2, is EPEVTQTPSHQVTQMGQEVILRCVPISNHLYFYWYRQILGQKVEFLVSFYNNEISEKSEIFDDQFSVERPDGSNFTLKIRSTKLEDSAMYFCASSLARGQSYGYTFGSGTRLTVV.

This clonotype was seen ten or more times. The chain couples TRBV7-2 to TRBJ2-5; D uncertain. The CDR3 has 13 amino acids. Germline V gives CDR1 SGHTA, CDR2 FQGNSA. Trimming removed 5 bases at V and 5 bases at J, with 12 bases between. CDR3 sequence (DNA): TGTGCCAGCAGCCCGGAGTTCGGGGAGACCCAGTACTTC. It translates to CASSPEFGETQYF.

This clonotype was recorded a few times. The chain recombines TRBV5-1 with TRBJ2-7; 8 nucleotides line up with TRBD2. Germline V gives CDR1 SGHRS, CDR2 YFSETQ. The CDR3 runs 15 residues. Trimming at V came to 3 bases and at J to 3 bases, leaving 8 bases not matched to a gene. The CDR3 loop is CASSSAGTSFYEQYF. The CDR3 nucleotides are TGCGCCAGCAGCTCGGCCGGGACTAGTTTCTACGAGCAGTACTTC.

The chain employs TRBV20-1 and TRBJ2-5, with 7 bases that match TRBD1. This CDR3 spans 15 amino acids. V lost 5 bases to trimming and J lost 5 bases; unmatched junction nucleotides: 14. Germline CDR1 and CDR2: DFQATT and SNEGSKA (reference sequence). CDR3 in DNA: TGCAGTGCTCGAAGACAGGGACGATTACGGGAGACCCAGTACTTC. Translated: CSARRQGRLRETQYF.

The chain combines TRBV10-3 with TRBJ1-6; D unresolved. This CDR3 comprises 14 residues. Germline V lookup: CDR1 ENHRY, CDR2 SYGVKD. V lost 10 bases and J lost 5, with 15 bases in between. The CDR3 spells CATTSSADNSPLHF. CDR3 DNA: TGTGCCACCACCTCGAGTGCGGATAATTCACCCCTCCACTTT.

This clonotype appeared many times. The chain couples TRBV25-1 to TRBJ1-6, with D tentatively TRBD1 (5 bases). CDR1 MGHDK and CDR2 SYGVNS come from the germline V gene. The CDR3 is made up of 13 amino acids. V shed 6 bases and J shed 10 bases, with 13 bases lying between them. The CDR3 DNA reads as TGTGCCAGCAGCTACGACAGTGGGTCACCCCTCCACTTT. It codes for CASSYDSGSPLHF. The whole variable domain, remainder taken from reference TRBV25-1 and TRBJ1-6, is EADIYQTPRYLVIGTGKKITLECSQTMGHDKMYWYQQDPGMELHLIHYSYGVNSTEKGDLSSESTVSRIRTEHFPLTLESARPSHTSQYLCASSYDSGSPLHFGNGTRLTVT.

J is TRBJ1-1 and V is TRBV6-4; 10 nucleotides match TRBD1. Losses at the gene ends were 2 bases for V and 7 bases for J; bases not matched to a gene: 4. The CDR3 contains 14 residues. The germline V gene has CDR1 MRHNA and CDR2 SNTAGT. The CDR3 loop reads CASSDPRTGGEAFF. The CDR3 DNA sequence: TGTGCCAGCAGTGACCCCCGGACAGGGGGTGAAGCTTTCTTT.